The rows below give T cell receptor beta chains drawn from one sample of a study of immune cell composition in non-small cell lung cancer. Assay: immunoSEQ multiplex PCR; the TCRdb copy retains only in-frame clones and omits some. The sample yields 15,000 or so clones, around four fifths seen once. In addition, the sample was reused for a study of CD4 T cells in lung cancer.

Sequenced: non-adjacent lung tissue. The receptors here all came from a human donor with non-small cell lung cancer. Each CDR3 is given with its conserved first and last residue. Fields, in order: D gene, V gene, J gene, clone size, CDR3 protein, CDR3 DNA. The D gene is left open where the match is weak. The listing skips clone size in some rows; elsewhere it reads once, few, many or a size class.

TRBD2	TRBV9	TRBJ2-5	once	CASSASPGLAVETQYF	TGTGCCAGCAGCGCATCACCGGGACTAGCAGTAGAGACCCAGTACTTC
NA	TRBV4-1	TRBJ1-1	few	CASSQTTTGTPEQSEAFF	TGCGCCAGCAGCCAAACTACGACCGGGACACCAGAACAGAGTGAAGCTTTCTTT
TRBD1	TRBV5-1	TRBJ1-6	NA	CASSRGPLGTAKSSYNSPLHF	TGCGCCAGCAGCCGGGGCCCCCTCGGGACAGCTAAGAGCTCCTATAATTCACCCCTCCACTTT
NA	TRBV28	TRBJ1-5	large	CASNEGPQPQHF	TGTGCCAGCAATGAGGGTCCTCAGCCCCAGCATTTT
NA	TRBV5-1	TRBJ2-7	few	CASRDPPDEQYF	TGCGCCAGCCGGGACCCACCTGACGAGCAGTACTTC
NA	TRBV30	TRBJ1-1	NA	CAWRRDLSRAHTEAFF	TGTGCCTGGAGGCGAGATCTTAGCCGCGCACACACTGAAGCTTTCTTT
NA	TRBV7-3	TRBJ2-1	NA	CASSSGPGAGDEQFF	TGTGCCAGCAGCTCAGGTCCAGGGGCGGGGGATGAGCAGTTCTTC
NA	TRBV5-1	TRBJ2-7	NA	CASSHWGKTYEQYF	TGTGCCAGCAGCCACTGGGGCAAGACCTACGAGCAGTACTTC
NA	TRBV14	TRBJ2-3	NA	CASSQVGVAEDTQYF	TGTGCCAGCAGCCAAGTTGGGGTAGCCGAAGATACGCAGTATTTT
NA	TRBV5-4	TRBJ2-3	few	CASSWGGGGTDTQYF	TGTGCCAGCAGCTGGGGAGGGGGGGGAACAGATACGCAGTATTTT
TRBD1	TRBV19	TRBJ1-4	NA	CASTGTDSATNEKLFF	TGTGCCAGTACCGGGACAGATAGTGCAACTAATGAAAAACTGTTTTTT
NA	TRBV29-1	TRBJ2-1	NA	CSVEIAEGRNNEQFF	TGCAGCGTTGAGATCGCGGAGGGCCGGAACAATGAGCAGTTCTTC
TRBD1	TRBV27	TRBJ1-5	few	CASSLSRTGNQPQHF	TGTGCCAGCAGTTTATCCCGGACAGGTAATCAGCCCCAGCATTTT
TRBD2	TRBV27	TRBJ2-7	NA	CASSLWEGNEQYF	TGTGCCAGCAGTTTATGGGAGGGCAACGAGCAGTACTTC
TRBD1	TRBV5-5	TRBJ1-1	NA	CASSRTGGDWNTEAFF	TGTGCCAGCAGCCGGACAGGCGGGGATTGGAACACTGAAGCTTTCTTT
NA	TRBV28	TRBJ2-6	NA	CASSLRGPGANVLTF	TGTGCCAGCAGTTTGAGGGGCCCTGGGGCCAACGTCCTGACTTTC
TRBD1	TRBV18	TRBJ1-1	NA	CASSLNRGHDTEAFF	TGTGCCAGCTCACTTAACAGGGGGCACGACACTGAAGCTTTCTTT
NA	TRBV10-3	TRBJ2-5	NA	CAISESLTQETQYF	TGTGCCATCAGTGAGTCCCTAACCCAAGAGACCCAGTACTTC
TRBD1	TRBV27	TRBJ1-1	medium-sized	CASSSRGGRTEAFF	TGTGCCAGCAGTTCCAGGGGGGGGCGGACTGAAGCTTTCTTT
NA	TRBV27	TRBJ1-2	NA	CASSLISGVNGYTF	TGTGCCAGCAGTTTAATTTCAGGGGTGAACGGCTACACCTTC
NA	TRBV7-2	TRBJ2-3	NA	CASSLASGGPDTQYF	TGTGCCAGCAGCTTAGCATCGGGGGGCCCAGATACGCAGTATTTT
NA	TRBV5-1	TRBJ1-1	NA	CASSESGLSGTEAFF	TGCGCCAGCAGCGAATCAGGGCTGTCGGGCACTGAAGCTTTCTTT
TRBD1	TRBV5-1	TRBJ1-4	NA	CASSNRGTNEKLFF	TGCGCCAGCAGCAACAGGGGGACTAATGAAAAACTGTTTTTT
NA	TRBV5-6	TRBJ2-2	NA	CASSLVQGDTGELFF	TGTGCCAGCAGCTTGGTACAGGGAGACACCGGGGAGCTGTTTTTT
TRBD1	TRBV5-6	TRBJ2-2	NA	CASSPRGLTNTGELFF	TGTGCCAGCAGCCCCAGGGGGCTTACGAACACCGGGGAGCTGTTTTTT
NA	TRBV29-1	TRBJ1-4	once	CSAQGGATNEKLFF	TGCAGCGCCCAAGGCGGGGCAACTAATGAAAAACTGTTTTTT
TRBD1	TRBV6-1	TRBJ2-5	once	CASSEWTGPQETQYF	TGTGCCAGCAGTGAATGGACAGGGCCTCAAGAGACCCAGTACTTC
TRBD1	TRBV30	TRBJ1-2	NA	CAWGTYRQGAWFGYTF	TGTGCCTGGGGGACTTATAGACAGGGGGCTTGGTTTGGCTACACCTTC
TRBD1	TRBV19	TRBJ1-2	once	CASSIRGTANYGYTF	TGTGCCAGTAGTATTCGTGGGACAGCTAACTATGGCTACACCTTC
TRBD2	TRBV5-1	TRBJ2-7	NA	CASSPGTSGYEQYF	TGCGCCAGCAGCCCCGGGACTAGCGGTTACGAGCAGTACTTC
NA	TRBV9	TRBJ2-1	NA	CASSPAGDYNEQFF	TGTGCCAGCAGCCCGGCCGGGGATTACAATGAGCAGTTCTTC
TRBD1	TRBV11-1	TRBJ1-4	NA	CASSFSTGADEKLFF	TGTGCCAGCAGCTTCTCGACAGGGGCGGATGAAAAACTGTTTTTT
TRBD1	TRBV15	TRBJ2-7	NA	CATSPGQVFYEQYF	TGTGCCACCAGTCCGGGACAGGTTTTTTACGAGCAGTACTTC
TRBD1	TRBV14	TRBJ1-2	NA	CASSLQRGRQGEAGYTF	TGTGCCAGCAGCCTCCAAAGAGGTCGACAGGGTGAAGCGGGCTACACCTTC
NA	TRBV7-8	TRBJ2-5	NA	CASSLHEETQYF	TGTGCCAGCAGCTTACATGAGGAGACCCAGTACTTC
TRBD2	TRBV7-9	TRBJ2-7	NA	CASSPSGYSGEQYF	TGTGCCAGCAGCCCTAGCGGGTATTCCGGCGAGCAGTACTTC
NA	TRBV7-9	TRBJ1-6	medium-sized	CASSLTDVGLSTPLHF	TGTGCCAGCAGCTTAACTGATGTAGGGTTGTCGACACCCCTCCACTTT
NA	TRBV11-3	TRBJ2-5	NA	CASSLDLAYQETQYF	TGTGCCAGCAGCTTAGATCTGGCCTACCAAGAGACCCAGTACTTC
NA	TRBV6-1	TRBJ1-3	once	CASSERRGSPTGNTIYF	TGTGCCAGCAGTGAACGTCGCGGCAGTCCAACTGGAAACACCATATATTTT